The clone carrying this T cell receptor beta chain showed up just a few times. What it binds is not known. The data originate from a study of T cell repertoires in cytomegalovirus infection. Looking at the study overall: Selected CMV epitopes included recently identified HLA-C-restricted ones as well as well-studied HLA-B-restricted ones.

Each CDR3 protein gets one entry after TCRdb re-called the reads with MiXCR. The sample contains about half a million distinct CDR3 sequences, roughly a third of which appear only once. General study points: Cumulative public TCR beta family frequency identified CMV carriers with the relevant HLA. In two of eight donors, the top clonotype was HLA-C-restricted CMV-specific.

Germline loops: CDR1 MGHRA, CDR2 YSYEKL. Trimming left V 1 base short and J 5 bases short, with 17 bases between. CDR3 length: 16 residues. This material consisted of cultured PBMCs, taken from culture after CMV antigen stimulation. The source is a human donor in good health (CMV status not recorded). Some clones in this sample may be carry-over from other donors' samples. The rearrangement joins TRBV4-1 to TRBJ1-1, with TRBD1 as a possible D gene (5 bases). CDR3 amino acids: CASSQVPPPGGTEAFF. The CDR3 region has the DNA TGCGCCAGCAGCCAAGTTCCCCCGCCCGGGGGTACTGAAGCTTTCTTT.